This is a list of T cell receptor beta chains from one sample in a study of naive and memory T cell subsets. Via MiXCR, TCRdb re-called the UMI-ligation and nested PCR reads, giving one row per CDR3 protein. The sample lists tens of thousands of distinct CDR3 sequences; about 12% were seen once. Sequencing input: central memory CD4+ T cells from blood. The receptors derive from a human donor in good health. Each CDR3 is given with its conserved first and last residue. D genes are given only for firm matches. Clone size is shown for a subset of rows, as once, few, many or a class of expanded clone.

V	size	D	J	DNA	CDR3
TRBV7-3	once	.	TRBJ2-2	TGTGCCAGCAGCTCCCTCTTCGGGGAGCTGTTTTTT	CASSSLFGELFF
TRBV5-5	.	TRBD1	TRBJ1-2	TGTGCCAGCAGCTTCGAAGGACAGGGTAGTAATGGCTACACCTTC	CASSFEGQGSNGYTF
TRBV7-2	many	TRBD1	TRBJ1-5	TGTGCCAGCAGCTTGAGACAGGGGGGTGGTCAGCCCCAGCATTTT	CASSLRQGGGQPQHF
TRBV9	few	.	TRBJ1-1	TGTGCCAGCAGCGCGGGGAGGGGTACTGAAGCTTTCTTT	CASSAGRGTEAFF
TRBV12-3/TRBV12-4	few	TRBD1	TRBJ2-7	TGTGCCAGCAGTTTGCCACGGGCACAGGGGATATCCTACGAGCAGTACTTC	CASSLPRAQGISYEQYF
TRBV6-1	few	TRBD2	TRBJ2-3	TGTGCCAGCAGTACTACCCGGACTAGGGGAGATACGCAGTATTTT	CASSTTRTRGDTQYF
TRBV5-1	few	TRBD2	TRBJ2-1	TGCGCCAGCAGCATCATTAGCGGGATCACCTACAATGAGCAGTTCTTC	CASSIISGITYNEQFF
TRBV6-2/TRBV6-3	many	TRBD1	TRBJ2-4	TGTGCCAGCAGATCCGGAGGGACAGGTTCCATTCAGTACTTC	CASRSGGTGSIQYF
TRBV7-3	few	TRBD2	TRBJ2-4	TGTGCCAGCAGCCGCTACGGACGGCAGACTAGCGAGCGAAACATTCAGTACTTC	CASSRYGRQTSERNIQYF
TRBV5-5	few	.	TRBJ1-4	TGTGCCAGCAGCTCACAGGGTGCAACTAATGAAAAACTGTTTTTT	CASSSQGATNEKLFF
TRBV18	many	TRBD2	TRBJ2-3	TGTGCCAGCTCACCAGGACTAGCGGCCACAGATACGCAGTATTTT	CASSPGLAATDTQYF
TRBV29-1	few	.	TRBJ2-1	TGCAGCGTTGAGCGACAGGCCCGCGGGGAGCAGTTCTTC	CSVERQARGEQFF
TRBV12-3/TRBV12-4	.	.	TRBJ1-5	TGTGCCAGCAGTTGGGGGGGGGAGCCCAATCAGCCCCAGCATTTT	CASSWGGEPNQPQHF
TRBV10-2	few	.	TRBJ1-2	TGCGCCAGCAGTGAGTCTGTCAGAACCTATGGCTACACCTTC	CASSESVRTYGYTF
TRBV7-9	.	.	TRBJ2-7	TGTGCCAGTCAAGCCGGGATCTCCTACGAGCAGTACTTC	CASQAGISYEQYF
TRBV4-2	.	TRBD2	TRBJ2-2	TGTGCCAGCAGCCAAGATACTAGCGGTAACACCGGGGAGCTGTTTTTT	CASSQDTSGNTGELFF
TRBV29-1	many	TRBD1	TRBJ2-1	TGCAGCGGGGGACAGGGAAATGAGCAGTTCTTC	CSGGQGNEQFF
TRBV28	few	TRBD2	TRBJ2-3	TGTGCCAGCAGTTTAGTAGCGGGAAAGGCAGATACGCAGTATTTT	CASSLVAGKADTQYF
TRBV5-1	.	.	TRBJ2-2	TGCGCCAGCAGCCCCAGGGCAGGGAAGGACGGGGAGCTGTTTTTT	CASSPRAGKDGELFF
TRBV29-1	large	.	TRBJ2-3	TGCAGCGTTGGAGGCATCTACGGGACAGATACGCAGTATTTT	CSVGGIYGTDTQYF
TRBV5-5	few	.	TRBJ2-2	TGTGCCAGCAGCTTTCGAGACACCGGGGAGCTGTTTTTT	CASSFRDTGELFF
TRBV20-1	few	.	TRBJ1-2	TGCAGTGCTCCCCTTCTGGGGTCCGAGGATATACGATCTAACTATGGCTACACCTTC	CSAPLLGSEDIRSNYGYTF
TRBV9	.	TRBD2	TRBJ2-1	TGTGCCAGCAGTGGGTGGGGGGCTAGCGGGAGGCCGTCCTACAATGAGCAGTTCTTC	CASSGWGASGRPSYNEQFF
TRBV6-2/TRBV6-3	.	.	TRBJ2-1	TGTGCCAGCAGTTACTCGGGGGGAGTAGGGAATGAGCAGTTCTTC	CASSYSGGVGNEQFF
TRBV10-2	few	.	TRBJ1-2	TGCGCCAGCAGTGAGGGAAAGTATGGCTACACCTTC	CASSEGKYGYTF
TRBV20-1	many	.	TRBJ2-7	TGCAGTGCTAGTCTCCCCGGGATCTCGACCTACGAGCAGTACTTC	CSASLPGISTYEQYF
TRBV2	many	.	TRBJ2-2	TGTGCCAGCAGTGTCGAAGGGGCGAACACCGGGGAGCTGTTTTTT	CASSVEGANTGELFF
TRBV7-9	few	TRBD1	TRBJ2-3	TGTGCCAGCAGCTTACGGGGACAGAGCACAGATACGCAGTATTTT	CASSLRGQSTDTQYF
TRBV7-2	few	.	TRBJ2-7	TGTGCCAGCAGCTATTTAGTGGGAGGCCGCTACGAGCAGTACTTC	CASSYLVGGRYEQYF
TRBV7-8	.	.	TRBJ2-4	TGTGCCAGCAGCTTAGCGCGGGACGCCATTCAGTACTTC	CASSLARDAIQYF
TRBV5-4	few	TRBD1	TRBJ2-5	TGTGCCAGCAGCAAAAAGGGACAGAACCAAGAGACCCAGTACTTC	CASSKKGQNQETQYF
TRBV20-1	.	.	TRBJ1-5	TGCAGTGCTAGGGCGATGAGGGGCAATCAGCCCCAGCATTTT	CSARAMRGNQPQHF
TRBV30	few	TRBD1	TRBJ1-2	TGTGCCTGGAGAACTCAGGGGGCCGGTGGCTACACCTTC	CAWRTQGAGGYTF
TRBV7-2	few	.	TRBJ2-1	TGTGCCAGCAGCCCCGGGGGGCGAGGGGAGCAGTTCTTC	CASSPGGRGEQFF
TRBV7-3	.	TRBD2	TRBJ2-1	TGTGCCAGCAGCCCTAGACTAGCGGGTAATGCTTACAATGAGCAGTTCTTC	CASSPRLAGNAYNEQFF
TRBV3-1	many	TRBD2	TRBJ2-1	TGTGCCAGCAGCCCACTAGCGGGAGGGTCGAATGAGCAGTTCTTC	CASSPLAGGSNEQFF
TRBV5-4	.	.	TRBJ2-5	TGTGCCAGCAACCTGGGCCCAGCGGCGAATCAAGAGACCCAGTACTTC	CASNLGPAANQETQYF
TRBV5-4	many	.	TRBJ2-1	TGTGCCAGCAGCTCTCGCAGGGACAATGAGCAGTTCTTC	CASSSRRDNEQFF
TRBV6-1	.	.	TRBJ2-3	TGTGCCAGCAGTGATTCGGGGGCAGCCACAGATACGCAGTATTTT	CASSDSGAATDTQYF
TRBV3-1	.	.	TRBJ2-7	TGTGCCAGCAGCCAAGAATCGGCCCGAAGCCAACGCTCCTACGAGCAGTACTTC	CASSQESARSQRSYEQYF
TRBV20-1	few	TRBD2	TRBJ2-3	TGCAGTGCTAGAGTAGCTAGCGGTGGGGCCACAGATACGCAGTATTTT	CSARVASGGATDTQYF
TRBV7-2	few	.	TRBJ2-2	TGTGCCAGCAGCTTAGCCCCAGCGAACACCGGGGAGCTGTTTTTT	CASSLAPANTGELFF
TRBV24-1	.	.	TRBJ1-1	TGTGCCACCAGTGATCGACTTGAAGCTTTCTTT	CATSDRLEAFF
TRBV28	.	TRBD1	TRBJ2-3	TGTGCCAGCAGTTTCGATGACAGGGGGCAAACAGATACGCAGTATTTT	CASSFDDRGQTDTQYF
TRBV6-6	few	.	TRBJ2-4	TGTGCCAGCAGTCAAGAGTTTGGAAACATTCAGTACTTC	CASSQEFGNIQYF
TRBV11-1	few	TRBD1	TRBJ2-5	TGTGCCAGCAGCTTCCTATTGGGACAGGGGAAGTACCAAGAGACCCAGTACTTC	CASSFLLGQGKYQETQYF
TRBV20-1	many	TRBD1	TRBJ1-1	TGCAGTGCTAACCGGGACAGGGTGTTGCCCACTGAAGCTTTCTTT	CSANRDRVLPTEAFF
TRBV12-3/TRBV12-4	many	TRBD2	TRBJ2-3	TGTGCCAGCAGTAGCGGGACGCCAGATACGCAGTATTTT	CASSSGTPDTQYF
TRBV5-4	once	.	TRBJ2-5	TGTGCCAGCAGCTTGTATCCCCAAGAGACCCAGTACTTC	CASSLYPQETQYF
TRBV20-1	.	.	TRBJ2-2	TGCAGTGCTATGCCGCGGGAATTGGCCACCGGGGAGCTGTTTTTT	CSAMPRELATGELFF
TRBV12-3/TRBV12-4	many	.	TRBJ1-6	TGTGCCAGCCGATGGTCTGGGAATTCACCCCTCCACTTT	CASRWSGNSPLHF
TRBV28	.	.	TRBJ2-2	TGTGCCAGCAGACGACAGCCAAACACCGGGGAGCTGTTTTTT	CASRRQPNTGELFF
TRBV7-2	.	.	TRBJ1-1	TGTGCCAGCAGCCTACAGAGTTACACTGAAGCTTTCTTT	CASSLQSYTEAFF
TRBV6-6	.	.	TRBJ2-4	TGTGCCAGCAGTTACCCCCAGGGTGGTAAGGGCAAAAACATTCAGTACTTC	CASSYPQGGKGKNIQYF
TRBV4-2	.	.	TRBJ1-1	TGTGCCAGCAGCCCAAGGGGTAGGGGCACTGAAGCTTTCTTT	CASSPRGRGTEAFF